The subject of this entry is one T cell receptor beta chain. The data were taken from a study of blood T cell repertoires in COVID-19. Trimming shortened V by 7 bases and J by 5 bases, and 5 bases separated the two germline ends. CDR1 and CDR2 from the germline V gene are MNHEY and SVGAGI. The CDR3 is 10 amino acids. The protocol was immunoSEQ multiplex PCR, while the TCRdb copy is restricted to in-frame clones and leaves out a portion. The sample lists around 700,000 clones; about 90% were seen once. Sample: peripheral blood. The sequence was collected from a woman under 30 with acute or convalescent COVID-19. V gene TRBV6-5 combines with J gene TRBJ2-5; D gene ambiguous. Here the CDR3 reads CASIGETQYF. The CDR3 nucleotides are TGTGCCAGCATCGGGGAGACCCAGTACTTC.